Included here is one T cell receptor (beta chain) sequence, with context. PCR used 60 Vbeta primers and 13 Jbeta primers. Data came from immunoSEQ multiplex PCR; TCRdb stores just in-frame clones and leaves some out. This table has more than 95,000 clones, roughly 72% appearing once. These data belong to a study of cytomegalovirus exposure and HLA in healthy donors. The germline V gene encodes CDR1 MDHEN and CDR2 SYDVKM. Trimming pared 7 bases from V and 3 bases from J, leaving 16 bases between. This CDR3 comprises 15 residues. The clonotype was recovered from a woman aged 45-65 years in good health and CMV-seropositive. Sequencing used PBMCs. This sequence joins TRBV28 and TRBJ1-3; possible D gene TRBD1, 5 bases. The CDR3 region is CASTPGSTIGNTIYF. The CDR3 DNA sequence: TGTGCCAGCACCCCAGGGTCAACAATTGGAAACACCATATATTTT.